The 18 T cell receptor beta chains listed next were all sequenced from one sample in a study of T cells in Graves' hyperthyroidism and ophthalmopathy. Amplified regions were TCR beta CDR3 sequences from RNA transcripts. HTBI primers were employed in a first-round RT-PCR of the TCR CDR3. TCRdb recomputed calls from the multiplex PCR reads with MiXCR, one row per CDR3 protein. The data show 530,000 or so distinct CDR3 sequences, around 45% seen once. Sequencing was done on a sample of peripheral blood or thyroid tissue (not recorded which). These receptor sequences come from a woman aged 18-30 years with Graves' hyperthyroidism.

Ten or more counts support this clonotype. The chain has TRBV20-1 and TRBJ1-5, with TRBD1 matching 9 bases. Germline V gene sequence: CDR1 DFQATT, CDR2 SNEGSKA (reference sequence). There are 20 residues in the CDR3. V lost 4 bases and J lost 2; bases outside the gene matches: 21. The CDR3 is CSATGGGGQGRYVGNQPQHF. The CDR3 DNA follows: TGCAGTGCTACCGGAGGAGGGGGACAGGGCCGCTATGTGGGCAATCAGCCCCAGCATTTT.

The rearrangement links TRBV2 to TRBJ1-4; a possible D gene is TRBD1 (6 bases). CDR1 and CDR2 (germline): SNHLY, FYNNEI. This CDR3 is built from 16 residues. The DNA of the CDR3 is TGTGCTACTAGCAGTGAGGCGATGAGGGGGAATGAAAAACTGTTTTTT. Protein: CATSSEAMRGNEKLFF. The complete variable domain, with remaining parts taken from reference TRBV2 and TRBJ1-4, reads EPEVTQTPSHQVTQMGQEVILRCVPISNHLYFYWYRQILGQKVEFLVSFYNNEISEKSEIFDDQFSVERPDGSNFTLKIRSTKLEDSAMYFCATSSEAMRGNEKLFFGSGTQLSVL.

The chain uses TRBV10-3 and TRBJ2-5; TRBD1 aligns across 10 bases. There are 13 residues in the CDR3. V shed 9 bases and J 3 bases; nucleotides not matched to a gene: 4. In germline, CDR1 is ENHRY, CDR2 SYGVKD. The CDR3 DNA reads as TGTGCCATACCGGGACAGGGGAAAGAGACCCAGTACTTC. Protein: CAIPGQGKETQYF.

This clonotype showed up many times. The V and J genes are TRBV24-1 and TRBJ2-5; D may be TRBD2 (6 bases). The CDR3 length is 15 residues. The V and J ends lost 1 base and 1 base respectively, with 9 bases between them. CDR1 and CDR2 (germline): KGHDR, SFDVKD. CDR3: CATSDFLGGQETQYF. In DNA form, the CDR3 reads TGTGCCACCAGTGATTTCCTGGGGGGCCAAGAGACCCAGTACTTC.

A word on this clonotype: A much larger clone differs by one base, so this may be a read error. The CDR3 protein is CAISLLGTQETQYF. The CDR3 DNA reads TGTGCCATCAGTCTACTAGGGACCCAAGAGACCCAGTACTTC. The V gene is TRBV10-3, the J gene TRBJ2-5; D is perhaps TRBD1 or TRBD2 (5 bases each). CDR1 and CDR2 (germline): ENHRY, SYGVKD. Deletions cut 5 bases from V and 1 base from J, with 11 bases between. The CDR3 length is 14 residues.

The chain has TRBV15 and TRBJ1-2; 11 nucleotides align to TRBD1. This CDR3 contains 15 residues. Germline CDR1 and CDR2: LNHNV and YYDKDF (reference sequence). Trimming at V came to 3 bases and at J to 5 bases, leaving 5 bases not matched to a gene. The CDR3 coding sequence is TGTGCCACCAGCAGCGTGGGACAGGGGGGGTATGGCTACACCTTC. Amino acids: CATSSVGQGGYGYTF.

The chain links TRBV20-1 to TRBJ2-5; 9 bases align to TRBD1. Trimming at V came to 5 bases and at J to 1 base, leaving 5 bases not matched to a gene. CDR1 and CDR2 (germline): DFQATT, SNEGSKA (reference sequence). The CDR3 consists of 14 residues. The CDR3 here is CSAQGQGLQETQYF. CDR3 DNA sequence: TGCAGTGCTCAGGGACAGGGACTCCAAGAGACCCAGTACTTC.

This clonotype has at least ten counts. This chain links TRBV4-1 with TRBJ1-2; D remains unclear. The germline V and J ends were trimmed by 3 bases and 4 bases, with 9 bases remaining between them. CDR3 length: 13 residues. Per germline, CDR1 MGHRA and CDR2 YSYEKL. The CDR3 sequence is CASSQVVSYGYTF. CDR3 in DNA: TGCGCCAGCAGCCAGGTAGTATCCTATGGCTACACCTTC.

The chain combines TRBV29-1 with TRBJ1-2, with D possibly matching TRBD1 (6 bases). V was shortened by 8 bases and J by 4 bases, with 17 bases between the two germline ends. Germline CDR1 reads SQVTM; CDR2 reads ANQGSEA. The CDR3 loop spans 13 amino acids. CDR3 in amino acids: CSSQQGYSYGYTF. CDR3 sequence (DNA): TGCAGCAGCCAGCAGGGGTATAGCTATGGCTACACCTTC.

In this sample, this clonotype turned up many times. This chain joins TRBV24-1 and TRBJ1-2; 8 bases map to TRBD1. The J segment lost 3 bases and the V segment lost 4 bases, leaving 0 bases of the junction unmatched. Looked up from germline, CDR1 is KGHDR and CDR2 is SFDVKD. This CDR3 is 13 amino acids long. This CDR3 reads CATSEDRDYGYTF. In DNA form, the CDR3 reads TGTGCCACCAGTGAGGACAGGGACTATGGCTACACCTTC.

The chain carries TRBV2 and TRBJ2-7; D possibly corresponds to TRBD2 (7 bases). The V and J ends lost 6 bases and 1 base respectively, with 19 bases between them. This CDR3 spans 16 amino acids. Germline CDR1 is SNHLY and CDR2 is FYNNEI. The CDR3 DNA is TGTGCCAGCAGCGTGGGGGGGGCAGGGGCTTCCTACGAGCAGTACTTC. Translation: CASSVGGAGASYEQYF.

This rearrangement joins TRBV29-1 to TRBJ1-2, with a weak D call TRBD1 (6 bases). V lost 8 bases, J lost 7 bases, and 17 bases lay in between. This CDR3 is 12 amino acids long. Germline V gene data show CDR1 as SQVTM and CDR2 as ANQGSEA. As DNA, the CDR3 is TGCAGCACAGATGGCACAGGGACTGGCTACACCTTC. Residues: CSTDGTGTGYTF.

This chain uses TRBV10-3 with TRBJ1-2; 10 nucleotides align to TRBD1. The CDR3 length is 13 residues. CDR1 ENHRY and CDR2 SYGVKD come from the germline V gene. Trimming removed 6 bases from V and 7 bases from J; junction bases left unmatched: 5. CDR3 loop: CAIRAGTGAGYTF. The CDR3, as DNA: TGTGCCATCAGGGCGGGGACAGGGGCTGGCTACACCTTC.

This clonotype has just a few counts. The chain joins TRBV6-5 to TRBJ1-1, with unresolved D. CDR1 and CDR2 from the germline V gene are MNHEY and SVGAGI. The CDR3 consists of 12 residues. Between the trimmed V and J ends, which lost 7 bases and 4 bases, there was a span of 10 bases. The chain's CDR3 is CASKGRPTEAFF. The DNA of the CDR3 is TGTGCCAGCAAAGGGAGGCCCACTGAAGCTTTCTTT.

V and J are TRBV6-5 and TRBJ2-6; D possibly corresponds to TRBD2 (7 bases). Germline CDR1 reads MNHEY; CDR2 reads SVGAGI. This CDR3 contains 12 residues. V was shortened by 7 bases and J by 16 bases, with 17 bases between the two germline ends. CDR3 sequence (DNA): TGTGCCAGCAAGGTTGGGGGGGCAGTACTGACTTTC. This encodes CASKVGGAVLTF.

This clonotype occurred many times. The V and J genes are TRBV20-1 and TRBJ1-1; tentatively, D is TRBD1 (6 bases). Germline CDR1 and CDR2: DFQATT and SNEGSKA (reference sequence). The CDR3 sequence is 14 residues long. V dropped 1 base and J dropped 5 bases, with 14 bases sitting between them. The CDR3 spells CSARVPGGLTEAFF. CDR3 in DNA: TGCAGTGCTAGAGTGCCGGGGGGCCTTACTGAAGCTTTCTTT.

A single count supports this clonotype. This chain joins TRBV20-1 and TRBJ2-1; D ambiguous. The CDR3 loop spans 16 amino acids. Germline V lookup: CDR1 DFQATT, CDR2 SNEGSKA (reference sequence). Trimming removed 0 bases at V and 8 bases at J, with 20 bases between. The CDR3 DNA reads TGCAGTGCTAGAGATCACCTGGACCACGATCCCGATGAGCAGTTCTTC. Its protein product is CSARDHLDHDPDEQFF.

In its sample, this clonotype was seen many times. CDR3 in amino acids: CASSIMPGLSGQPQHF. The CDR3 coding sequence is TGCGCCAGCAGCATCATGCCGGGGTTATCAGGTCAGCCCCAGCATTTT. The V call is TRBV5-1, the J call TRBJ1-5; D remains ambiguous. The CDR3 is made up of 16 amino acids. V was cut by 4 bases and J by 6 bases, with 20 bases left in between. Germline V gene sequence: CDR1 SGHRS, CDR2 YFSETQ.